The 9 T cell receptor beta chains in this list originate from one sample, sequenced in a study of T cells in Graves' hyperthyroidism and ophthalmopathy. Researchers amplified the TCR beta CDR3 regions from RNA transcripts. The TCR CDR3 was amplified in a first-round RT-PCR using the HTBI primer set. TCRdb re-called the multiplex PCR reads with MiXCR, one entry per CDR3 protein. The sample gives approximately 300,000 distinct CDR3 sequences, more than 15% of which show up once; around 61% is in the top ten. The sample was blood. The receptors were sampled from a woman aged 60-75 years with Graves' ophthalmopathy.

The V call is TRBV6-1, the J call TRBJ2-5; D is unclear. The germline V gene encodes CDR1 MNHNS and CDR2 SASEGT. This CDR3 comprises 13 residues. Trimming removed 4 bases at V and 2 bases at J, with 8 bases between. The CDR3 loop is CASSGTPQETQYF. CDR3 coding DNA: TGTGCCAGCAGTGGGACGCCACAAGAGACCCAGTACTTC.

This clonotype was picked up a small number of times. V gene TRBV3-1 combines with J gene TRBJ2-2, with 11 bases fitting TRBD2. Losses at the gene ends were 3 bases for V and 4 bases for J; bases not matched to a gene: 13. The germline CDR1 and CDR2 sequences are LGHDT and YNNKEL (reference sequence). The CDR3 spans 19 residues. The CDR3 loop is CASSQTGTSGPGATGELFF. The CDR3 nucleotides are TGTGCCAGCAGCCAGACCGGGACTAGCGGACCCGGGGCCACCGGGGAGCTGTTTTTT. Filled out from reference TRBV3-1 and TRBJ2-2, the complete variable domain reads DTAVSQTPKYLVTQMGNDKSIKCEQNLGHDTMYWYKQDSKKFLKIMFSYNNKELIINETVPNRFSPKSPDKAHLNLHINSLELGDSAVYFCASSQTGTSGPGATGELFFGEGSRLTVL.

Only one count was recorded for this clonotype. This sequence joins TRBV3-1 and TRBJ2-2; 10 positions match TRBD2. Trimming removed 4 bases from V and 2 bases from J; junction bases left unmatched: 7. Germline CDR1 and CDR2: LGHDT and YNNKEL (reference sequence). The CDR3 length is 17 residues. CDR3 in amino acids: CASSRTSGGANTGELFF. The CDR3, as DNA: TGTGCCAGCAGCCGGACTAGCGGAGGAGCCAACACCGGGGAGCTGTTTTTT.

The gene calls are TRBV28 and TRBJ2-1; D remains ambiguous. Between the trimmed V and J ends, which lost 7 bases and 7 bases, there was a span of 20 bases. CDR1 is MDHEN and CDR2 is SYDVKM in the germline V gene. CDR3 length equals 15 residues. The CDR3 reads CASTQGLVALNEQFF. Written as DNA, the CDR3 is TGTGCCAGCACCCAAGGCCTAGTCGCCCTAAATGAGCAGTTCTTC.

This clonotype was detected a few times. In DNA, the CDR3 is TGCAGCGTTGAAGCGGGAGACTACGAGCAGTACTTC. Encoded protein: CSVEAGDYEQYF. The chain recombines TRBV29-1 with TRBJ2-7; a possible D gene is TRBD2 (6 bases). Trimming removed 1 base at V and 3 bases at J, with 7 bases between. The CDR3 has 12 residues. Germline CDR1 reads SQVTM; CDR2 reads ANQGSEA.

This clonotype was recorded at least ten times. V and J are TRBV20-1 and TRBJ2-7; 8 bases fit TRBD2. In germline, CDR1 is DFQATT, CDR2 SNEGSKA (reference sequence). V lost 0 bases, J lost 0 bases, and 7 bases stayed unmatched. The CDR3 has 16 amino acids. The CDR3 DNA reads as TGCAGTGCTAGAGATTCGTCGGGGGGGCCCTCCTACGAGCAGTACTTC. Translating gives CSARDSSGGPSYEQYF.

This clonotype was seen a handful of times. This may arise from a read error, as a much more abundant clone is one base away. The limits of the CDR3 on the DNA are not certain, so only TCRdb's listed CDR3 is given. V gene TRBV12-3 or TRBV12-4 combines with J gene TRBJ1-2. The CDR3 numbers 14 amino acids, ends counted. The CDR3 reads CASTYSNSDYGCTF.

This clonotype was observed at least ten times. For the CDR3, the DNA is TGTGCCAGCAGTTTCGACAGGTCCCCGTACAATGAGCAGTTCTTC. Amino acid sequence: CASSFDRSPYNEQFF. This rearrangement joins TRBV27 to TRBJ2-1, with D tentatively TRBD1 (6 bases). Trimming removed 3 bases at V and 4 bases at J, with 13 bases between. In germline, CDR1 is MNHEY, CDR2 SMNVEV (reference sequence). This CDR3 is built from 15 residues.

This clonotype has a count of ten or more. V usage is TRBV20-1 and J usage is TRBJ2-2; D unresolved. Between the trimmed V and J ends, which lost 0 bases and 7 bases, there was a span of 18 bases. The CDR3 extends over 16 amino acids. Germline V gene sequence: CDR1 DFQATT, CDR2 SNEGSKA (reference sequence). The CDR3 loop is CSARDRRVSRYGELFF. The CDR3 region has the DNA TGCAGTGCTAGAGACCGCCGGGTCTCACGCTACGGGGAGCTGTTTTTT.